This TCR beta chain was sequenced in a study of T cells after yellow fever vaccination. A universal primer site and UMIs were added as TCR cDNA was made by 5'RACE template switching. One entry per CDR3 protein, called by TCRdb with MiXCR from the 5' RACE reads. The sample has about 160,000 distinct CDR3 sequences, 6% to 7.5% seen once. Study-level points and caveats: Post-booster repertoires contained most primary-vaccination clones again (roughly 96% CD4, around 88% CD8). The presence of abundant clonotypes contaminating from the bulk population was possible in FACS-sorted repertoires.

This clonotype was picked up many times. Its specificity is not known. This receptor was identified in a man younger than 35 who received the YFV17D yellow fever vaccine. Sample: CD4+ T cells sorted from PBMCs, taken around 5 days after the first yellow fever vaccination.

The CDR3 spells CASSQVFPLFGNIGAGYTF. CDR3 sequence (DNA): TGCGCCAGCAGCCAAGTCTTCCCTTTGTTCGGGAATATCGGTGCGGGCTACACCTTC. This rearrangement joins TRBV4-1 to TRBJ1-2; no clear D gene. V lost 1 base and J 8 bases, leaving 29 bases between the germline ends. Germline V CDR1 and CDR2: MGHRA, YSYEKL. The CDR3 consists of 19 residues.